These 30 T cell receptor beta chains share one sample of origin, sequenced in a study of molecular identifiers for immune sequencing clone quantification (dated by TCRdb to the late 2010s). Libraries were prepared through PCR. Sequenced on an Illumina HiSeq 4000. In-frame beta chains were kept once TCRdb had trimmed the public reads at Q25 with fastp and called clones with MiXCR. Each CDR3 protein appears once, grouped with its most common genes and DNA. The table for this sample lists under 650,000 distinct CDR3 sequences; just under 20% of them were counted only once. The biggest ten clones account for 0.7% to 1% of the sample. The sequencing input was naive CD8+ T cells from blood, with Jurkat cell RNA spiked in. The sample's cell subset or site label, in plain terms: FACS-sorted CD8+CD4-CCR7+CD45RA+ naive T cells. These receptors were taken from a human donor in good health. Some libraries in this study had Jurkat cell RNA spiked in.

This clonotype was counted at least ten times. The rearrangement links TRBV7-9 to TRBJ2-6, with 10 bases aligning to TRBD2. The CDR3 totals 17 residues. CDR1 is SEHNR and CDR2 is FQNEAQ in the germline V gene (reference sequence). Trimming removed 2 bases from V and 3 bases from J; junction bases left unmatched: 4. CDR3 in amino acids: CASSLIAGGSGANVLTF. In nucleotides, the CDR3 is TGTGCCAGCAGCTTAATAGCGGGGGGCAGTGGGGCCAACGTCCTGACTTTC.

The V gene is TRBV15, the J gene TRBJ2-2, with D tentatively TRBD1 (5 bases). Germline V CDR1 and CDR2: LNHNV, YYDKDF (reference sequence). The CDR3 runs 15 residues. Trimming shortened V by 0 bases and J by 10 bases, and 15 bases separated the two germline ends. CDR3 sequence (DNA): TGTGCCACCAGCAGAGATGGCCTGACAGTAACGGAGCTGTTTTTT. Residues: CATSRDGLTVTELFF.

This clonotype showed up many times. This CDR3 reads CAWSEGQGPTEAFF. The CDR3 DNA is TGTGCCTGGAGTGAAGGACAGGGCCCCACTGAAGCTTTCTTT. The rearrangement joins TRBV30 to TRBJ1-1, with TRBD1 identical over 8 bases. The CDR3 sequence is 14 residues long. The ends lost 1 base at V and 4 bases at J; junction bases unmatched: 5. The germline V gene encodes CDR1 GTSNPN and CDR2 SVGIG (reference sequence). Full variable domain (rest looked up from reference TRBV30 and TRBJ1-1): SQTIHQWPATLVQPVGSPLSLECTVEGTSNPNLYWYRQAAGRGLQLLFYSVGIGQISSEVPQNLSASRPQDRQFILSSKKLLLSDSGFYLCAWSEGQGPTEAFFGQGTRLTVV.

In its sample, this clonotype was seen many times. An end of the junction differs from the germline gene, which may be a read error. This chain joins TRBV6-2 or TRBV6-3 and TRBJ2-3, with 12 bases fitting TRBD2. Germline V gene data show CDR1 as MNHEY and CDR2 as SVGEGT. The CDR3 contains 18 residues. CDR3 protein: CASSNSLLTSGSTDTQYF. The CDR3 DNA is TGTGCCAGCAGTAACTCCCTTCTGACTAGCGGGAGTACAGATACGCAGTATTTT.

Note on this clonotype: A much larger clonotype is one base distant, so this may be a read error. The chain employs TRBV5-3 and TRBJ2-7; 7 bases map to TRBD2. TRBV5-3 is an ORF; its function is uncertain. This CDR3 spans 13 amino acids. CDR3: CASSGTPHYKQYF. CDR3 nucleotides: TGTGCCAGCAGCGGGACGCCACACTACAAGCAGTACTTC.

This clonotype turned up a few times. The rearrangement joins TRBV7-9 to TRBJ2-7; possible D gene TRBD2, 6 bases. Germline CDR1 is SEHNR and CDR2 is FQNEAQ (reference sequence). The germline V and J ends were trimmed by 5 bases and 2 bases, with 16 bases remaining between them. This CDR3 has 15 amino acids. For the CDR3, the DNA is TGTGCCAGCAGCGCCCCCGGGACTCCCACCTACGAGCAGTACTTC. This codes for CASSAPGTPTYEQYF.

A word on this clonotype: The conserved phenylalanine or tryptophan is not found at the CDR3 terminus, so this likely reflects a read error. The V gene is TRBV19, the J gene TRBJ1-5; maybe TRBD1 (5 bases). V was shortened by 3 bases and J by 2 bases, with 23 bases between the two germline ends. The CDR3 covers 19 residues. In germline, CDR1 is LNHDA, CDR2 SQIVND (reference sequence). CDR3 bases: TGTGCCAGTAGTATCGGCGGTCAGGGCGTTACGATCGGCAATCAGCCCCAGCATCTT. Residues: CASSIGGQGVTIGNQPQHL.

This clonotype was detected many times. V and J are TRBV6-2 or TRBV6-3 and TRBJ2-2; the D is unclear. The CDR3 contains 18 residues. Trimming took 0 bases from V and 1 from J, leaving 15 bases between them. The V gene's germline CDR1 is MNHEY and CDR2 SVGEGT. The CDR3 here is CASSYSDTSSLNTGELFF. DNA of the CDR3: TGTGCCAGCAGTTACTCAGACACCTCCTCCTTGAACACCGGGGAGCTGTTTTTT.

Many counts were recorded for this clonotype. This sequence joins TRBV7-9 and TRBJ2-7; D tentatively fits TRBD1 or TRBD2 (5 bases each). CDR1 is SEHNR, CDR2 FQNEAQ, per germline (reference sequence). This CDR3 spans 13 amino acids. V was trimmed by 3 bases and J by 3 bases, leaving 9 bases between them. The CDR3 DNA reads as TGTGCCAGCAGCTTCCCAGGGAGCTACGAGCAGTACTTC. Its translation: CASSFPGSYEQYF.

With respect to this clonotype: Mismatch with germline at one junction end may stem from a read error. J is TRBJ1-1 and V is TRBV19; possibly TRBD1 for D (6 bases). This CDR3 is 17 amino acids long. CDR1 is LNHDA, CDR2 SQIVND, per germline (reference sequence). CDR3 DNA sequence: TGTGTCAGTAAGGGCCCGGGCACAGGGTCAAGGGACACTGAAGCTTTCTTT. Protein product: CVSKGPGTGSRDTEAFF.

Turning to this clonotype: A clone one base away is much larger, so this may be a read error. The chain employs TRBV29-1 and TRBJ2-2; D is undetermined. This CDR3 has 8 amino acids. Germline V gene sequence: CDR1 SQVTM, CDR2 ANQGSEA. The CDR3 DNA reads TGCTTAGTAAGGGAGCTGTTTTTT. Its translation is CLVRELFF.

This clonotype was detected ten times or more. V and J are TRBV4-3 and TRBJ2-5; 7 nucleotides line up with TRBD1. CDR1 and CDR2 from the germline V gene are LGHNA and YSLEER. J lost 4 bases, V lost 0 bases, and 5 bases had no gene match. The CDR3 has 15 amino acids. CDR3 nucleotides: TGCGCCAGCAGCCAAGAAGGGGCAGGGGGAGAGACCCAGTACTTC. Its protein product is CASSQEGAGGETQYF.

This clonotype occurred a few times. V and J are TRBV19 and TRBJ1-1, with D possibly TRBD1 on 5 matching bases. V was cut by 7 bases and J by 4 bases, with 19 bases left in between. Germline CDR1 LNHDA, CDR2 SQIVND (reference sequence). CDR3 length: 15 residues. DNA of the CDR3: TGTGCCAGTACTAATGGAGTGGTTGGGGCCACTGAAGCTTTCTTT. Its translation: CASTNGVVGATEAFF.

As for this clonotype: This could be a read error, since a much larger clone is one nucleotide away. This rearrangement joins TRBV30 to TRBJ2-7; D gene uncertain. This CDR3 has 13 residues. Looked up from germline, CDR1 is GTSNPN and CDR2 is SVGIG (reference sequence). For the CDR3, the DNA is TGTGTCTGGAGTGTAACACTGACCTACGAGCAGTACTTC. Its translation is CVWSVTLTYEQYF.

With respect to this clonotype: This may stem from a read error, because a much larger clone lies one nucleotide away. V gene TRBV25-1 combines with J gene TRBJ2-1, with 7 bases identical to TRBD2. Per the germline V gene, CDR1 is MGHDK and CDR2 is SYGVNS. CDR3 length: 15 amino acids. The CDR3 is CASRIAGAGYDEQFF. As DNA, the CDR3 is TGTGCCAGCAGAATCGCGGGAGCGGGCTACGATGAGCAGTTCTTC.

This clonotype was seen more than once but under ten times. This chain links TRBV6-5 with TRBJ1-1; perhaps TRBD1 as D (5 bases). In germline, CDR1 is MNHEY, CDR2 SVGAGI. The CDR3 is 14 amino acids. V lost 4 bases and J 1 base, leaving 10 bases between the germline ends. The CDR3 sequence: CASSWGGGNTEAFF. DNA of the CDR3: TGTGCCAGCAGTTGGGGGGGGGGGAACACTGAAGCTTTCTTT.

There are many counts of this clonotype. CDR3 protein: CASSPSGLYDTQYF. The CDR3 DNA follows: TGTGCCAGCAGCCCTAGCGGGCTCTATGATACGCAGTATTTT. The chain links TRBV27 to TRBJ2-3; TRBD2 matches at 8 bases. The CDR3 runs 14 residues. CDR1 MNHEY and CDR2 SMNVEV come from the germline V gene (reference sequence). J lost 6 bases, V lost 6 bases, and 8 bases had no gene match.

This clonotype was counted a few times. The V call is TRBV19, the J call TRBJ2-3; 10 bases line up with TRBD2. V lost 4 bases and J lost 11; bases outside the gene matches: 9. CDR1 and CDR2 (germline): LNHDA, SQIVND (reference sequence). The CDR3 has 14 amino acids. The CDR3 here is CASSKASGSGVQYF. The DNA of the CDR3 is TGTGCCAGTAGTAAGGCTAGCGGGAGTGGGGTGCAGTATTTT.

The table lists this clonotype with many counts. V gene TRBV9 combines with J gene TRBJ1-5; no definite D call. Germline-derived CDR1 and CDR2 are SGDLS and YYNGEE. V gave up 2 bases and J gave up 4 bases, with 10 bases separating them. The CDR3 runs to 14 residues. In nucleotides, the CDR3 is TGTGCCAGCAGCGTTTCCGATTTTAATCAGCCCCAGCATTTT. Protein product: CASSVSDFNQPQHF.

Worth noting for this clonotype: A much larger clone sits a single nucleotide away, making a read error possible. The rearrangement links TRBV28 to TRBJ2-3; 10 bases map to TRBD1. Losses at the gene ends were 5 bases for V and 8 bases for J; bases not matched to a gene: 13. Per germline, CDR1 MDHEN and CDR2 SYDVKM. The CDR3 is 16 residues long. The CDR3 sequence is CASSGSRDRGSGTQYF. The CDR3 bases are TGTGCCAGCAGTGGAAGCCGGGACAGGGGTTCAGGTACGCAGTATTTT. The variable domain in full, completed from reference TRBV28 and TRBJ2-3, reads DVKVTQSSRYLVKRTGEKVFLECVQDMDHENMFWYRQDPGLGLRLIYFSYDVKMKEKGDIPEGYSVSREKKERFSLILESASTNQTSMYLCASSGSRDRGSGTQYFGPGTRLTVL.

Many counts were recorded for this clonotype. This chain joins TRBV5-4 and TRBJ1-3, with 7 bases identical to TRBD1. CDR3 length: 13 residues. Germline V gives CDR1 SGHNT, CDR2 YYREEE (reference sequence). The V segment lost 9 bases and the J segment 5 bases; nucleotides outside the gene matches: 8. The DNA of the CDR3 is TGTGCCACCGGAACAGGGGAACGAAACACCATATATTTT. Its translation is CATGTGERNTIYF.

This clonotype was detected a few times. The CDR3: CASSQSTTDTQYF. The DNA of the CDR3 is TGCGCCAGCAGCCAATCCACCACAGATACGCAGTATTTT. The chain combines TRBV4-1 with TRBJ2-3; D is unresolved. Trimming stripped 2 bases from V and 2 bases from J, with 5 bases between. In germline, CDR1 is MGHRA, CDR2 YSYEKL. The CDR3 contains 13 residues.

For this clonotype: A read error may account for a junction end that differs from germline. The rearrangement uses TRBV6-2 or TRBV6-3 and TRBJ2-3; tentatively, D is TRBD1 (5 bases). CDR1 and CDR2 (germline): MNHEY, SVGEGT. This CDR3 spans 13 amino acids. The CDR3: CASSYVGTGTQYF. Here the CDR3 DNA reads TGTGCCAGCAGCTACGTGGGCACAGGTACGCAGTATTTT.

This clonotype was seen ten or more times. V and J are TRBV7-2 and TRBJ2-3; the match to TRBD2 covers 10 bases. V was clipped by 10 bases and J by 4 bases; unmatched bases: 14. Germline V gene sequence: CDR1 SGHTA, CDR2 FQGNSA. The CDR3 totals 16 residues. The CDR3 protein is CATGGLAIMGADTQYF. As DNA, the CDR3 is TGTGCCACTGGGGGACTAGCGATAATGGGGGCAGATACGCAGTATTTT.

With respect to this clonotype: An end of the junction differs from the germline gene, which may be a read error. This sequence joins TRBV6-5 and TRBJ1-1, with D possibly TRBD1 on 6 matching bases. Looked up from germline, CDR1 is MNHEY and CDR2 is SVGAGI. This CDR3 is built from 15 residues. The CDR3 coding sequence is TGTGCCGGCGGCCCTTGGGGGCTGTTGAACACTGAGGCTTTCTTT. It is translated as CAGGPWGLLNTEAFF.

At least ten counts were recorded for this clonotype. The V and J genes are TRBV5-1 and TRBJ1-5, with TRBD1 as a possible D gene (5 bases). Germline V gene sequence: CDR1 SGHRS, CDR2 YFSETQ. V was trimmed by 0 bases and J by 7 bases, leaving 8 bases between them. The CDR3 spans 13 residues. The CDR3 region is CASSLVGDQPQHF. The CDR3 region has the DNA TGCGCCAGCAGCTTGGTGGGGGACCAGCCCCAGCATTTT.

This clonotype was recorded many times. The chain couples TRBV6-2 or TRBV6-3 to TRBJ1-1; the match to TRBD1 covers 7 bases. Unmatched junction bases numbered 3, after V lost 2 bases and J lost 0 bases. The length of the CDR3 is 15 residues. Germline values: CDR1 MNHEY, CDR2 SVGEGT. The CDR3 coding sequence is TGTGCCAGCAGTTACCGGGACAGCATGAACACTGAAGCTTTCTTT. Amino acid sequence: CASSYRDSMNTEAFF.

This clonotype was counted only a few times. This chain connects TRBV12-3 or TRBV12-4 to TRBJ2-1, with a weak D call TRBD1 (5 bases). With 6 bases removed from V and 0 bases from J, the gap between germline ends came to 15 bases. The CDR3 is 16 amino acids. The CDR3: CASSPTGAFSYNEQFF. CDR3 nucleotide sequence: TGTGCCAGCAGCCCTACAGGCGCATTCTCCTACAATGAGCAGTTCTTC.

In this sample, this clonotype turned up many times. The gene calls are TRBV6-1 and TRBJ1-1; D remains ambiguous. CDR3 length equals 12 residues. V lost 8 bases, J lost 0 bases, and 7 bases lay in between. The germline V gene has CDR1 MNHNS and CDR2 SASEGT. CDR3 in amino acids: CASFYMNTEAFF. The DNA of the CDR3 is TGTGCCAGCTTCTACATGAACACTGAAGCTTTCTTT.

This clonotype showed up many times. The V gene is TRBV11-2, the J gene TRBJ2-7, with D possibly matching TRBD1 (7 bases). Germline CDR1 and CDR2: SGHAT and FQNNGV. CDR3 length: 16 amino acids. The ends were cut back, 1 base at V and 1 base at J, with 14 bases in the middle. The CDR3 DNA reads as TGTGCCAGCAGCTTAGTCGGTCAGGGGGGTTCCTACGAGCAGTACTTC. Translation gives CASSLVGQGGSYEQYF.